The present TCR beta chain was sequenced within a study of T cell responses to AZD1222 COVID-19 vaccine. Data came from immunoSEQ multiplex PCR; TCRdb stores just in-frame clones and leaves some out. The table has 90,000 to 150,000 clones, around 90% seen once. V lost 3 bases and J 2 bases, leaving 10 bases between the germline ends. CDR1 is LNHNV, CDR2 YYDKDF, per germline (reference sequence). This CDR3 is 14 amino acids long. The rearrangement links TRBV15 to TRBJ1-2, with D tentatively TRBD1 (6 bases). The sample was peripheral blood, taken on day 0 of AZD1222 vaccination. The TCR comes from an adult in good health. Here the CDR3 DNA reads TGTGCCACCAGCAGGGGGGCAACCAACTATGGCTACACCTTC. The encoded protein is CATSRGATNYGYTF.